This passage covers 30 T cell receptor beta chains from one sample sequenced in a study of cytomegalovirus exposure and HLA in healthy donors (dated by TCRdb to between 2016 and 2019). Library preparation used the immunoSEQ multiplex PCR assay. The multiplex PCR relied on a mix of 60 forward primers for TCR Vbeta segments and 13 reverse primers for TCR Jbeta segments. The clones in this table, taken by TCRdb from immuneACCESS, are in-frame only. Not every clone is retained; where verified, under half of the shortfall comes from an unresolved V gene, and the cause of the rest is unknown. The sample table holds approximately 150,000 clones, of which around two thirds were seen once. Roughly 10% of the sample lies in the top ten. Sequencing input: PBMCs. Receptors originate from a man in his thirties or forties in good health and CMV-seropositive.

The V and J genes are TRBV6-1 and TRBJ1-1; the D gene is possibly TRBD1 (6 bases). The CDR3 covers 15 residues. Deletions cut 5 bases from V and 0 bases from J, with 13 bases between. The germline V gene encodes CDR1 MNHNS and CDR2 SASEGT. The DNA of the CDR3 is TGTGCCAGCAGTTCAGGACAGCTTATGAACACTGAAGCTTTCTTT. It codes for CASSSGQLMNTEAFF.

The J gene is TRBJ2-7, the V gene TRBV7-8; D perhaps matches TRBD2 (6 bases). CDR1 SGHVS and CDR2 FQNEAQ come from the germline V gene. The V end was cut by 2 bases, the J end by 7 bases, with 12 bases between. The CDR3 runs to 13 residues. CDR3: CASSLTAGREQYF. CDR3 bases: TGTGCCAGCAGCTTAACGGCGGGGCGGGAGCAGTACTTC. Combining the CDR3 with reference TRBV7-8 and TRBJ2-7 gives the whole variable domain GAGVSQSPRYKVAKRGQDVALRCDPISGHVSLFWYQQALGQGPEFLTYFQNEAQLDKSGLPSDRFFAERPEGSVSTLKIQRTQQEDSAVYLCASSLTAGREQYFGPGTRLTVT.

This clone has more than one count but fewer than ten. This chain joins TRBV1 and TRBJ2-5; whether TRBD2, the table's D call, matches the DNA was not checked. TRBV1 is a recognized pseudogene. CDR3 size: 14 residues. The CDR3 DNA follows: TGCACCAGCAGCCAGGAGCGGGAGGAGGAGACCCAGTACTTC. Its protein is CTSSQEREEETQYF.

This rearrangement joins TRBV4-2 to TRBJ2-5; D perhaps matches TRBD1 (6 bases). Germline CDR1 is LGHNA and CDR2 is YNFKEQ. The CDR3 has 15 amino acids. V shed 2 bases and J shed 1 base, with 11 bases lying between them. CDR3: CASSQPGHIQETQYF. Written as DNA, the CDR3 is TGTGCCAGCAGCCAACCGGGACATATCCAAGAGACCCAGTACTTC.

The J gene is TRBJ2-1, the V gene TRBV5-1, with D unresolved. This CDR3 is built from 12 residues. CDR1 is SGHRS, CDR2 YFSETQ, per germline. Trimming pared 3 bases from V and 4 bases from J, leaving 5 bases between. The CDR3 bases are TGCGCCAGCAGCTCCGAGTACAATGAGCAGTTCTTC. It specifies CASSSEYNEQFF.

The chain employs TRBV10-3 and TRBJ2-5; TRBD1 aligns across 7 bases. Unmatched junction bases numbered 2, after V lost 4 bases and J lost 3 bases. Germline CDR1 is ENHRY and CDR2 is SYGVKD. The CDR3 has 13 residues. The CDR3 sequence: CAISVGTEETQYF. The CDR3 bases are TGTGCCATCAGTGTGGGGACAGAAGAGACCCAGTACTTC.

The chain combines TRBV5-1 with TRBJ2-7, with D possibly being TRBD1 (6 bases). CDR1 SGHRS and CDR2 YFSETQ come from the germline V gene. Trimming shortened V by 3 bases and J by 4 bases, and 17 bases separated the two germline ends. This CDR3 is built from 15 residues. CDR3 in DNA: TGCGCCAGCAGCTGGGTATCACAGGGTCCGTACGAGCAGTACTTC. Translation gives CASSWVSQGPYEQYF. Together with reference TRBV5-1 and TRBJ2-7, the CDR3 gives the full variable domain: KAGVTQTPRYLIKTRGQQVTLSCSPISGHRSVSWYQQTPGQGLQFLFEYFSETQRNKGNFPGRFSGRQFSNSRSEMNVSTLELGDSALYLCASSWVSQGPYEQYFGPGTRLTVT.

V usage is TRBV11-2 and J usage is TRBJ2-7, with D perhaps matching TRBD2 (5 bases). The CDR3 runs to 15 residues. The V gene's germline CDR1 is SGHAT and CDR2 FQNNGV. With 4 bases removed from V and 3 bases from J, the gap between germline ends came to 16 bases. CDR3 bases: TGTGCCAGCAGCTACACCAGCGGAATCCTCTACGAGCAGTACTTC. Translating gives CASSYTSGILYEQYF.

The CDR3 here is CASSQASGSVNEQFF. CDR3 in DNA: TGTGCCAGCAGCCAAGCTAGCGGGAGTGTCAATGAGCAGTTCTTC. V gene TRBV14 combines with J gene TRBJ2-1; TRBD2 aligns across 10 bases. The CDR3 length is 15 residues. CDR1 is SGHDN, CDR2 FVKESK, per germline. V lost 1 base and J lost 6; bases outside the gene matches: 3.

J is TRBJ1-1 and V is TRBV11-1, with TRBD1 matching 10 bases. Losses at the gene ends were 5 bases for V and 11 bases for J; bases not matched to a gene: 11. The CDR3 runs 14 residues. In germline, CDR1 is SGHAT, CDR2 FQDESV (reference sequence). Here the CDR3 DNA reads TGTGCCAGCAGCATGCCCCGGGACAGGGGTCGTGCTTTCTTT. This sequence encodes CASSMPRDRGRAFF.

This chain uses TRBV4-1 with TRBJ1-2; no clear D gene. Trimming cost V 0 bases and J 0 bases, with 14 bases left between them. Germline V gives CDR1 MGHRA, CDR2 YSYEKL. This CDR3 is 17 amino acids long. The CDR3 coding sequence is TGCGCCAGCAGCCAAGATGGCCGGGAGGCGACTAACTATGGCTACACCTTC. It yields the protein CASSQDGREATNYGYTF.

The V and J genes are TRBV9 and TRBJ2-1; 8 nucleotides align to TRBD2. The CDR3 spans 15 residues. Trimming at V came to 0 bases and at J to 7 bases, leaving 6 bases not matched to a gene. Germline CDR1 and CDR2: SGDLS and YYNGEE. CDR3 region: CASSVASGSINEQFF. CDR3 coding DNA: TGTGCCAGCAGCGTAGCCAGCGGGAGTATAAATGAGCAGTTCTTC. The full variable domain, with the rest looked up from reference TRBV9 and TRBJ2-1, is DSGVTQTPKHLITATGQRVTLRCSPRSGDLSVYWYQQSLDQGLQFLIQYYNGEERAKGNILERFSAQQFPDLHSELNLSSLELGDSALYFCASSVASGSINEQFFGPGTRLTVL.

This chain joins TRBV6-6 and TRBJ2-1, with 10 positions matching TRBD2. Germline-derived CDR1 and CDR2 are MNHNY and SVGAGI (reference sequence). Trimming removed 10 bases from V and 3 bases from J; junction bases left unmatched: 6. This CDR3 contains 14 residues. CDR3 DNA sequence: TGTGCCACCTCTAGCGGGAGTAACTACAATGAGCAGTTCTTC. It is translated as CATSSGSNYNEQFF.

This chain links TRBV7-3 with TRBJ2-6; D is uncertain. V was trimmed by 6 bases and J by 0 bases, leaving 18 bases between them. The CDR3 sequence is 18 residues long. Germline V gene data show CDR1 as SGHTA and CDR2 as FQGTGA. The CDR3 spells CASSWPRGGYSGANVLTF. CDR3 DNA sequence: TGTGCCAGCAGTTGGCCTCGAGGCGGATACTCTGGGGCCAACGTCCTGACTTTC.

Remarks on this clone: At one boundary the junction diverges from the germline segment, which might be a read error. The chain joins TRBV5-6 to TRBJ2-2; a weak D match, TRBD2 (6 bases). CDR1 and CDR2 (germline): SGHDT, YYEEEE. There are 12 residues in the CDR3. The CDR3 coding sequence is TGTGCCAGCAGCTTGGGGTCGGGACTGCTTCTTTTT. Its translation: CASSLGSGLLLF.

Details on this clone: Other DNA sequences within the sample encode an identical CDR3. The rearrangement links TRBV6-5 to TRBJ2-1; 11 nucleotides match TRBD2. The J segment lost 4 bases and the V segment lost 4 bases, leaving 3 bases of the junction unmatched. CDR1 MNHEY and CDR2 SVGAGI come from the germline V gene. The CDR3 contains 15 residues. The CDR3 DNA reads TGTGCCAGCAGTTTAACTAGCGGGAGTTACAATGAGCAGTTCTTC. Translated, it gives CASSLTSGSYNEQFF.

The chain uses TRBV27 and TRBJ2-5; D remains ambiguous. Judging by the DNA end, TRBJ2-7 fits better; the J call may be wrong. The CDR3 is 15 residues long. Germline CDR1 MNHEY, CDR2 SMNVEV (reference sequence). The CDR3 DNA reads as TGTGCCAGCAGTTTAATGTCCCAAATCCCCTACGAGCAGTACTTC. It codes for CASSLMSQIPYEQYF.

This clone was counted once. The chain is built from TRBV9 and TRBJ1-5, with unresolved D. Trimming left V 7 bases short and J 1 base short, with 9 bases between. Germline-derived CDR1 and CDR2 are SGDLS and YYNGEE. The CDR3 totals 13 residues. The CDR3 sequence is CASLWQSNQPQHF. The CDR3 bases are TGTGCCAGCCTTTGGCAGAGCAATCAGCCCCAGCATTTT.

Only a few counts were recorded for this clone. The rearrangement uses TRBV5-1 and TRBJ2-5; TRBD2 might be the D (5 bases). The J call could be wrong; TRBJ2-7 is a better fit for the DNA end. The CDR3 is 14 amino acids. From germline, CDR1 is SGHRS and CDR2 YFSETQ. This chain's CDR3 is CASSTSGSGGEQYF. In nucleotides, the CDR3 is TGCGCCAGCTCCACGTCGGGCAGCGGTGGCGAGCAGTACTTC.

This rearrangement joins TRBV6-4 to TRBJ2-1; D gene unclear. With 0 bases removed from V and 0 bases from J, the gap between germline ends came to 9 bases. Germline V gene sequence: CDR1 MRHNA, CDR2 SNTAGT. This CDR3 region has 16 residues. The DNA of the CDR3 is TGTGCCAGCAGTGACTCTCCTAGGAGCTCCTACAATGAGCAGTTCTTC. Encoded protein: CASSDSPRSSYNEQFF.

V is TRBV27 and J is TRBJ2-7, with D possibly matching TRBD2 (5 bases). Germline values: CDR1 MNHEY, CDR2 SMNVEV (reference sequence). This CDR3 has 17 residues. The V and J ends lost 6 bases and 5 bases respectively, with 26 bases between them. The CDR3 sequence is CASRTALPTTLTDEQYF. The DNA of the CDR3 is TGTGCCAGCAGAACCGCCCTTCCGACTACCCTTACCGACGAGCAGTACTTC.

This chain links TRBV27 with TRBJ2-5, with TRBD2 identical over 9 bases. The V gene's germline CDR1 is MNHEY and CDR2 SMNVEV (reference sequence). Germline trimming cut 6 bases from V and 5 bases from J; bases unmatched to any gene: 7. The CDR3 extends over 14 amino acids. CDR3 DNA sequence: TGTGCCAGCAGATTAGCGGGAGCCGGGGAGACCCAGTACTTC. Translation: CASRLAGAGETQYF.

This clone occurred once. The CDR3 reads CASSLVPGQGYEQYF. The CDR3 coding sequence is TGTGCCAGCAGCCTCGTACCGGGACAGGGCTACGAGCAGTACTTC. The genes are TRBV7-9 and TRBJ2-7; 9 nucleotides line up with TRBD1. V lost 5 bases, J lost 3 bases, and 8 bases stayed unmatched. CDR3 length equals 15 residues. Germline CDR1 reads SEHNR; CDR2 reads FQNEAQ (reference sequence).

Written as DNA, the CDR3 is TGTGCCAGCACCCAATACTCGGACAGGGGAAAGGGTTACACCTTC. Its translation is CASTQYSDRGKGYTF. V is TRBV6-5 and J is TRBJ1-2, with 9 bases lining up with TRBD1. V lost 7 bases and J lost 11; bases outside the gene matches: 17. Per the germline V gene, CDR1 is MNHEY and CDR2 is SVGAGI. The CDR3 covers 15 residues.

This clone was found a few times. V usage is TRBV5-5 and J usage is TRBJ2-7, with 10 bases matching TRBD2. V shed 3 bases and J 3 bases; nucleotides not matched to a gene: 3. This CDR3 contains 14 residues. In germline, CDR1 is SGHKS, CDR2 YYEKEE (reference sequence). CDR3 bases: TGTGCCAGCAGCTGGGGACTAGCGAACTACGAGCAGTACTTC. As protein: CASSWGLANYEQYF.

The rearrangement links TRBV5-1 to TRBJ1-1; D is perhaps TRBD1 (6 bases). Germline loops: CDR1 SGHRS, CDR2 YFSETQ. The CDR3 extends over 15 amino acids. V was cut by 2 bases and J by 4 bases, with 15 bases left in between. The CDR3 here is CASSFQGRGGTEAFF. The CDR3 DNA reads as TGCGCCAGCAGCTTCCAGGGGAGGGGTGGCACTGAAGCTTTCTTT.

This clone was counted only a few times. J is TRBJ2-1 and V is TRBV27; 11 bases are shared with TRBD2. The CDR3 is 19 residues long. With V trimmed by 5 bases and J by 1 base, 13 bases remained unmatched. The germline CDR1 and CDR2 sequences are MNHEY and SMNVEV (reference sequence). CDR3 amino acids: CASSPRLAGMTVSYNEQFF. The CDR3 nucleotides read TGTGCCAGCAGTCCACGACTAGCGGGAATGACTGTATCCTACAATGAGCAGTTCTTC.

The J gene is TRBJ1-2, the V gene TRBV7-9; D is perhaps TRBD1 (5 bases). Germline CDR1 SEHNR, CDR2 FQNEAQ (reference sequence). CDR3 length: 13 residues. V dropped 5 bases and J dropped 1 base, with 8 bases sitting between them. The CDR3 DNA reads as TGTGCCAGCAGCAACAGGATTAACTATGGCTACACCTTC. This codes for CASSNRINYGYTF.

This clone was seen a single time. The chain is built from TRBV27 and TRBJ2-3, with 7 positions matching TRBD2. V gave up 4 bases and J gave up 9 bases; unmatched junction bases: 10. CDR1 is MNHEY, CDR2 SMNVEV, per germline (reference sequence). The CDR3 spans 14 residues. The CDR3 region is CASSSSPSGVTQYF. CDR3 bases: TGTGCCAGCAGTTCATCCCCTAGCGGAGTCACGCAGTATTTT.

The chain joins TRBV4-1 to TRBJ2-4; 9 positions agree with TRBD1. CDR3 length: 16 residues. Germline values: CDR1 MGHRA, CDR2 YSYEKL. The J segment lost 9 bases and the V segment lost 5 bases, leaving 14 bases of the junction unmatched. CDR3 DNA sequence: TGCGCCAGCAGCTCGCTATACAGGGGGCGGGATACCATTCAGTACTTC. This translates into CASSSLYRGRDTIQYF.